Presented here are 6 T cell receptor beta chains from one specimen sequenced in a study of control samples from healthy donors and cancer patients. Using immunoSEQ multiplex PCR, the repertoire was profiled, and TCRdb retains in-frame clones only, with some absent. The sample lists 65,000 to 80,000 clones; approximately 90% were seen once. Specimen: PBMCs. The receptors were sampled from a woman aged 60 to 75 with head and neck cancer.

The DNA of the CDR3 is TGTGCCAGCAGTCAACGACAGGGCTTCTCCTATAATTCACCCCTCCACTTT. Translation: CASSQRQGFSYNSPLHF. V gene TRBV28 combines with J gene TRBJ1-6; TRBD1 matches 7 bases. The CDR3 runs 17 residues. Germline V gives CDR1 MDHEN, CDR2 SYDVKM. The V gene end was trimmed by 5 bases and the J gene end by 0 bases; junction bases not matched to a gene: 7.

The chain couples TRBV7-9 to TRBJ2-7; D gene ambiguous. Between the trimmed V and J ends, which lost 3 bases and 1 base, there was a span of 13 bases. Germline V gives CDR1 SEHNR, CDR2 FQNEAQ (reference sequence). The CDR3 sequence is 15 residues long. CDR3 loop: CASSFGGAPSYEQYF. CDR3 nucleotide sequence: TGTGCCAGCAGCTTCGGTGGAGCTCCTTCCTACGAGCAGTACTTC.

The chain recombines TRBV10-1 with TRBJ1-3; D ambiguous. This CDR3 spans 15 amino acids. V was clipped by 4 bases and J by 0 bases, with 10 bases between them. Germline-derived CDR1 and CDR2 are WNHNN and SYGVQD (reference sequence). The CDR3 region is CASSALSGSGNTIYF. The CDR3 nucleotides are TGCGCCAGCAGTGCCCTGTCCGGCTCTGGAAACACCATATATTTT.

The rearrangement joins TRBV14 to TRBJ2-7; D possibly corresponds to TRBD1 (5 bases). The CDR3 runs 16 residues. Trimming took 0 bases from V and 3 from J, leaving 15 bases between them. Germline V gene lookup returns CDR1 SGHDN and CDR2 FVKESK. This chain's CDR3 is CASSQDAPQGFYEQYF. The CDR3 DNA reads as TGTGCCAGCAGCCAAGATGCGCCTCAGGGATTCTACGAGCAGTACTTC.

This clone has more than one count but fewer than ten. This CDR3 reads CSASKPGRAGTGELFF. CDR3 nucleotide sequence: TGCAGTGCTAGTAAACCAGGGCGTGCGGGCACCGGGGAGCTGTTTTTT. The chain combines TRBV20-1 with TRBJ2-2; D is possibly TRBD1 or TRBD2 (5 bases each). V dropped 3 bases and J dropped 4 bases, with 18 bases sitting between them. The CDR3 sequence is 16 residues long. Per germline, CDR1 DFQATT and CDR2 SNEGSKA (reference sequence).

The sample holds one count of this clone. The chain carries TRBV5-1 and TRBJ1-2; 8 bases align to TRBD1. The CDR3 length is 13 residues. The germline V gene encodes CDR1 SGHRS and CDR2 YFSETQ. Losses at the gene ends were 4 bases for V and 4 bases for J; bases not matched to a gene: 3. Written as DNA, the CDR3 is TGCGCCAGCAGCGGTGGACAGGGCTATGGCTACACCTTC. It is translated as CASSGGQGYGYTF.